This T cell receptor (beta chain) was identified during a study of blood T cells in healthy people across ages (dated by TCRdb to between 2015 and 2017). Study-level background: Template switching captured roughly one uniquely barcoded TCR beta cDNA molecule per two T cells in model experiments. Using deep sequencing normalized with unique cDNA molecular identifiers, the study measured how TCR beta repertoire diversity changes with age. The donors were divided into four age groups: young (average approximately 15 years), middle-aged (about 41), aged (about 60) and long-lived (roughly 88). Using the same blood draw, the study looked at two additional independent replicas of 1 million unique cDNA reads for two donors, one aged 18 to 30 and the other aged 80 or older.

The cysteine opens and the phenylalanine closes a CDR3 of 13 amino acids. Just the 39-base CDR3 DNA is kept, in frame starting at base 1. For CDR1 and CDR2, the germline V gene (reference sequence) lists DFQATT and SNEGSKA. From V the trimming removes 6 bases and from J it removes 3 bases, while the gene matches leave 6 bases of the junction unaccounted for. A note on this clonotype: What this receptor recognizes is not known. It has no much larger one-base neighbor in the sample; base qualities were not kept.

Library prep was done by 5' RACE. Sequencing relied on an Illumina HiSeq 2500. A second PCR of about 7 to 12 cycles was run with a J-beta primer mix and a sample-barcoded 5' primer. A template-switch 5' adaptor carrying 12 random nucleotides introduced a unique molecular identifier onto each TCR beta cDNA molecule. Each sample yielded at least 3 million CDR3-containing paired-end reads. All of the RNA was converted into first-strand cDNA using the Mint cDNA synthesis kit, with a TRBC-specific oligonucleotide serving as the primer. All cDNA was treated with uracil-DNA glycosylase and then went through a first 18-cycle PCR with the universal primers M1SS and BC2_uni_R. Per the original workflow: Normalization of each sample was performed by random selection of 1 million high-quality reads, each carrying a distinct molecular identifier. Reads with shared molecular identifiers were discarded instead of being binned into consensus sequences. MiTCR, with a Q25 quality threshold and the strictest error-elimination algorithm, was used for CDR3 identification, clonotype clustering and error correction. A nonparametric unseen species model with Euler transformation was used to estimate lower-bound total TCR beta diversity. TCRdb redid the processing of the public reads, applying fastp at Q25 and MiXCR, and retained in-frame beta chains. Each entry is one CDR3 protein sequence, shown with its most common DNA and genes. The V and J calls were determined by TCRdb, not by the authors. The sample yields around 1,000,000 distinct CDR3 sequences; under 30% were counted once. Around 0.75% of the sample goes to the ten largest clones.

What the research found in general, with its limitations: The long-lived group showed more naive CD4+ T cells, fewer expanded clones and increased TCR diversity than the aged group, suggesting age selection. As age increased, observed TCR beta diversity per million T cells dropped in a roughly linear way, and a significant reduction was already evident by age 40. The CMV infection status of donors was not known, potentially confounding age-related changes in expanded clonotypes. The percentage of naive T cells measured by flow cytometry correlated strongly with observed TCR beta diversity. Estimates of total diversity based on one million sequenced T cells were considered lower bounds and underestimates. Since profiling was done on bulk unsorted PBMCs, naive and antigen-experienced compartments could not be conclusively compared.

The donors were 40 or so Caucasian individuals from Russia, aged about 6 to 100 years, who were systemically healthy. Ten milliliters of peripheral blood were drawn from each donor into EDTA-treated Vacutainer tubes. Ficoll-Paque density-gradient centrifugation was used to isolate PBMCs, with at least 6.5 million per sample. Trizol reagent was used to extract total RNA from the PBMCs, yielding at least 6 micrograms per sample. The percentages of naive CD45RAhigh/CD27high T cells were determined by flow cytometry on a PBMC aliquot from every donor. This sample was also put to use in a study of T cells of mothers and their children. The second paper further reports: Nine systemically healthy Caucasian individuals, comprising three mothers and their six children, were included as donors. cDNA synthesis consumed the entire amount of extracted RNA, loaded at approximately 1.6 ug RNA in each 15 ul reaction. In the second PCR, the M1S primer introduced both the sample barcodes and 2-4 random nucleotides. Over 8.5 million TCR beta CDR3 reads were obtained for each mother, and millions of reads were obtained for each child. In both related and unrelated pairs, thymic selection shapes the output of TCR recombination in a similar way, with inherited differences having only a minor effect. Normalized repertoire overlap in related mother-child pairs was always slightly higher than in unrelated mother-child pairs, but the difference was never significant. No persistent microchimeric T cell clones were found, with a detection sensitivity of around 100 clones per million clonotypes. The study used deep NGS to compare TCR beta repertoires of mothers and children, seeking features distinguishing related mother-child pairs from unrelated individuals. The mean age was 40 +/- 4 years for the mothers and roughly 10 +/- 4 years for the children. After adapter ligation with NEBNext reagents, the libraries were sequenced on Illumina HiSeq 2000 with 100+100 nt paired-end reads. To prevent cross-contamination, the mother and child libraries were prepared one month apart and sequenced in separate runs. For each donor, somewhere between 500,000 and 2,000,000 distinct TCR beta clonotypes were identified. Naive TCR beta clonotypes were estimated from low-frequency clonotypes matched to each donor's FACS-determined naive share, without sorting.

The sequence came from a girl aged 2-9 years in good health. Sequenced material: blood. The sequence joins TRBV20-1 to TRBJ2-7; TRBD2 agrees with 9 junctional bases. The DNA sequence is as follows: TGCAGTGCCTATAGCGGGGGCCGCTACGAGCAGTACTTC. It encodes CSAYSGGRYEQYF.